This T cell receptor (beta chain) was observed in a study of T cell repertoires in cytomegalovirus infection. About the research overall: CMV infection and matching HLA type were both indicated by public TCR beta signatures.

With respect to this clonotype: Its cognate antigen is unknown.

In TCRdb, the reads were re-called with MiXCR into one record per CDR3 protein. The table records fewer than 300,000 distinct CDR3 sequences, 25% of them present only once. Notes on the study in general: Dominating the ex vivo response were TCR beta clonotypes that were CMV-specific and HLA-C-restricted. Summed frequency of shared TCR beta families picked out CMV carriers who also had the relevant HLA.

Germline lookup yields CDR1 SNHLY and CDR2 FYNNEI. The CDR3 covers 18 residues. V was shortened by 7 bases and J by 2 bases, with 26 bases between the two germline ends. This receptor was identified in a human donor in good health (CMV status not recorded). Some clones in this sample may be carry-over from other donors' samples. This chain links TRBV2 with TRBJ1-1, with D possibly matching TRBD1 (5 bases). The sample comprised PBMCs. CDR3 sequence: CASNGMKGPRQPNTEAFF. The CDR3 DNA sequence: TGTGCCAGCAACGGAATGAAGGGGCCGCGACAACCAAACACTGAAGCTTTCTTT.